Below, 20 T cell receptor beta chains from the same sample are listed, as sequenced in a study of untreated major depressive disorder. Their cognate antigens are unknown. Study outcomes and limitations: Depressed patients' CD4+ T cells carried increased TRBV05-01 (Vbeta 5.1) usage versus control CD4+ T cells.

The data were produced by immunoSEQ multiplex PCR, yet TCRdb's version contains in-frame clones alone and is incomplete. Of some 13,000 clones detected, about 90% appear once; the ten largest clones hold approximately 0.8%. Sequencing was done on a sample of CD4+ T cells from PBMCs. The receptors were gathered from a man aged 25 to 40 with major depressive disorder.

There are a few counts of this clone. The chain has TRBV2 and TRBJ1-2; 7 bases agree with TRBD1. The trim removed 2 bases at V and 4 bases at J, leaving 4 bases unmatched. This CDR3 has 14 residues. Germline CDR1 reads SNHLY; CDR2 reads FYNNEI. The CDR3 sequence is CASSELGQSYGYTF. In DNA form, the CDR3 reads TGTGCCAGCAGTGAATTGGGACAGAGCTATGGCTACACCTTC.

J is TRBJ1-5 and V is TRBV12-5, with D possibly being TRBD1 (5 bases). The CDR3 is 12 amino acids. CDR1 LGHNT and CDR2 FRNRAP come from the germline V gene. V lost 5 bases and J lost 7, with 9 bases in between. In DNA form, the CDR3 reads TGTGCTAGTGGTCCTGGGGGACAGCCCCAGCATTTT. Its translation is CASGPGGQPQHF.

The chain is built from TRBV21-1 and TRBJ2-7; TRBD1 was called by the table and not checked on the DNA. TRBV21-1 represents a pseudogene. The CDR3 runs 17 residues. The CDR3 reads CASSKVGAGRAWDEQYF. The CDR3 region has the DNA TGTGCCAGCAGCAAAGTTGGAGCAGGGCGCGCTTGGGACGAGCAGTACTTC.

J is TRBJ2-5 and V is TRBV11-2; 7 bases align to TRBD2. The length of the CDR3 is 15 residues. Germline V gives CDR1 SGHAT, CDR2 FQNNGV. V trimming: 1 base; J trimming: 2 bases; junction bases outside the gene matches: 4. The CDR3 bases are TGTGCCAGCAGCTTAGCCAGGACTAGTCAAGAGACCCAGTACTTC. Translated: CASSLARTSQETQYF.

V is TRBV5-1 and J is TRBJ1-6; D might be TRBD1 (5 bases). The CDR3 covers 16 residues. The V gene lost 4 bases and the J gene lost 7 bases, with 18 bases spanning the gap. Germline V gene lookup returns CDR1 SGHRS and CDR2 YFSETQ. CDR3 DNA sequence: TGCGCCAGCAGCGAGGGACGTAGCACCGGGAATTCACCCCTCCACTTT. This encodes CASSEGRSTGNSPLHF.

J is TRBJ2-1 and V is TRBV18; 7 nucleotides match TRBD1. The CDR3 is made up of 15 amino acids. Per germline, CDR1 KGHSH and CDR2 LQKENI. V was pared by 3 bases and J by 6 bases, with 8 bases of the junction left unmatched. This CDR3 is CASSPGQVRSNEQFF. The DNA of the CDR3 is TGTGCCAGCTCACCCGGACAGGTTAGAAGCAATGAGCAGTTCTTC.

The chain has TRBV18 and TRBJ1-1, with unresolved D. This CDR3 has 13 amino acids. V was trimmed by 5 bases and J by 2 bases, leaving 9 bases between them. Germline-derived CDR1 and CDR2 are KGHSH and LQKENI. The CDR3 sequence is CASSMDGNTEAFF. In nucleotides, the CDR3 is TGTGCCAGCTCAATGGACGGTAACACTGAAGCTTTCTTT.

The chain couples TRBV7-9 to TRBJ1-2, with a possible D match to TRBD1 (5 bases). The CDR3 extends over 11 amino acids. Germline CDR1 is SEHNR and CDR2 is FQNEAQ (reference sequence). V was pared by 5 bases and J by 7 bases, with 8 bases between. The CDR3 region is CASSPGAGYTF. CDR3 bases: TGTGCCAGCAGCCCCGGGGCTGGCTACACCTTC.

CDR3 protein: CASSLAPTGSTGELFF. Here the CDR3 DNA reads TGTGCCAGCAGCTTAGCTCCGACTGGAAGCACCGGGGAGCTGTTTTTT. The chain uses TRBV7-8 and TRBJ2-2; D is ambiguous. The CDR3 contains 16 residues. The V gene's germline CDR1 is SGHVS and CDR2 FQNEAQ. Trimming stripped 0 bases from V and 4 bases from J, with 12 bases between.

The rearrangement uses TRBV10-3 and TRBJ2-5, with TRBD2 identical over 7 bases. CDR1 and CDR2 from the germline V gene are ENHRY and SYGVKD. This CDR3 region has 13 residues. V gave up 2 bases and J gave up 9 bases; unmatched junction bases: 6. The CDR3 DNA is TGTGCCATCAGTGAGACGAGCGGGGCTCCCCAGTACTTC. Its protein product is CAISETSGAPQYF.

This rearrangement joins TRBV6-1 to TRBJ1-3; D is unresolved. This CDR3 region has 14 residues. V was clipped by 7 bases and J by 0 bases, with 10 bases between them. CDR1 and CDR2 from the germline V gene are MNHNS and SASEGT. CDR3 DNA sequence: TGTGCCAGCAAAAACGGAGCCTCTGGAAACACCATATATTTT. Amino acid sequence: CASKNGASGNTIYF.

The chain uses TRBV5-1 and TRBJ2-7; D gene ambiguous. Germline V gene sequence: CDR1 SGHRS, CDR2 YFSETQ. V was clipped by 4 bases and J by 4 bases, with 9 bases between them. This CDR3 comprises 12 residues. The CDR3 protein is CASSMSGYEQYF. The CDR3 DNA sequence: TGCGCCAGCAGCATGTCAGGTTACGAGCAGTACTTC.

The V and J genes are TRBV9 and TRBJ1-3; possibly TRBD1 for D (5 bases). CDR1 is SGDLS and CDR2 is YYNGEE in the germline V gene. This CDR3 spans 16 amino acids. V gave up 3 bases and J gave up 4 bases, with 17 bases separating them. The CDR3, as DNA: TGTGCCAGCAGCGGGGGGACGGCCTTTGGAGGAAACACCATATATTTT. Amino acids: CASSGGTAFGGNTIYF.

The genes are TRBV6-5 and TRBJ1-5; tentatively, D is TRBD1 (6 bases). The CDR3 spans 13 residues. Germline V CDR1 and CDR2: MNHEY, SVGAGI. Trimming cost V 2 bases and J 9 bases, with 11 bases left between them. This CDR3 is CASSYGLGGPQHF. The CDR3 bases are TGTGCCAGCAGTTACGGGTTAGGGGGGCCCCAGCATTTT.

This chain connects TRBV25-1 to TRBJ1-4; D is possibly TRBD1 (5 bases). The V end lost 4 bases, the J end lost 0 bases, and 9 bases lay between the germline ends. The germline CDR1 and CDR2 sequences are MGHDK and SYGVNS. The CDR3 is 15 residues long. This CDR3 reads CASSVAGATNEKLFF. The CDR3 DNA sequence: TGTGCCAGCAGTGTGGCGGGGGCAACTAATGAAAAACTGTTTTTT.

This chain joins TRBV5-4 and TRBJ2-7; the match to TRBD2 covers 8 bases. Germline V gives CDR1 SGHNT, CDR2 YYREEE (reference sequence). V shed 5 bases, J shed 6 bases, and the junction held 7 bases outside the gene matches. This CDR3 is built from 13 residues. CDR3 in DNA: TGTGCCAGCAGTCTCCAGCTAGCGGGCGAGCAGTACTTC. Residues: CASSLQLAGEQYF.

The chain employs TRBV2 and TRBJ2-2; D is perhaps TRBD2 (5 bases). Germline assignment: CDR1 SNHLY and CDR2 FYNNEI. This CDR3 spans 14 amino acids. V was cut by 5 bases and J by 6 bases, with 13 bases left in between. CDR3 sequence: CASSPIARAGELFF. The CDR3 DNA is TGTGCCAGCAGTCCAATCGCGAGGGCCGGGGAGCTGTTTTTT. Combining the CDR3 with reference TRBV2 and TRBJ2-2 gives the whole variable domain EPEVTQTPSHQVTQMGQEVILRCVPISNHLYFYWYRQILGQKVEFLVSFYNNEISEKSEIFDDQFSVERPDGSNFTLKIRSTKLEDSAMYFCASSPIARAGELFFGEGSRLTVL.

The V call is TRBV19, the J call TRBJ1-1, with 7 bases identical to TRBD1. The CDR3 has 15 amino acids. Germline V CDR1 and CDR2: LNHDA, SQIVND (reference sequence). The junction had 6 bases not matched to a gene; V was cut back by 0 bases and J by 5 bases. CDR3 sequence: CASSIDLRGRTEAFF. The DNA of the CDR3 is TGTGCCAGTAGTATAGATCTTAGGGGGCGAACTGAAGCTTTCTTT.

This chain connects TRBV28 to TRBJ2-1; 7 nucleotides line up with TRBD2. The CDR3 loop spans 14 amino acids. CDR1 is MDHEN and CDR2 is SYDVKM in the germline V gene. The V gene end was trimmed by 9 bases and the J gene end by 1 base; junction bases not matched to a gene: 6. The chain's CDR3 is CASSRAGSYNEQFF. CDR3 sequence (DNA): TGTGCCAGTAGTAGAGCGGGGTCCTACAATGAGCAGTTCTTC.

This clone was counted a few times. The rearrangement joins TRBV28 to TRBJ2-3; TRBD1 matches at 9 bases. V shed 5 bases and J 6 bases; nucleotides not matched to a gene: 18. CDR1 is MDHEN and CDR2 is SYDVKM in the germline V gene. The length of the CDR3 is 18 residues. The DNA of the CDR3 is TGTGCCAGCAGTCCACAACTCGGCTTACAGGGGGCAAGGGATACGCAGTATTTT. This translates into CASSPQLGLQGARDTQYF. Variable domain in full (rest from reference TRBV28 and TRBJ2-3): DVKVTQSSRYLVKRTGEKVFLECVQDMDHENMFWYRQDPGLGLRLIYFSYDVKMKEKGDIPEGYSVSREKKERFSLILESASTNQTSMYLCASSPQLGLQGARDTQYFGPGTRLTVL.